The T cell receptor beta chain described here comes from a study of vaccination and CD4 T cells after COVID-19. CD4+ T cells that had been cultured provided DNA sequenced with the Oncomine TCR Beta short-read assay. In TCRdb, the PCR reads were re-called with MiXCR into one record per CDR3 protein. The top ten hold approximately 7.8% of the sample, which has about 15,000 distinct CDR3 sequences, more than 45% seen once. V lost 9 bases and J 2 bases, leaving 11 bases between the germline ends. Per germline, CDR1 LNHDA and CDR2 SQIVND (reference sequence). CDR3 size: 14 residues. Treatment denoted: approximately 11-day PBMC culture with coronavirus spike peptide pools or control peptides (ViraFEST assay). This clonotype was seen a handful of times. As yet, its antigen is unknown.

This sequence originates from a human donor who had recovered from COVID-19. The gene calls are TRBV19 and TRBJ1-6, with D possibly being TRBD1 (6 bases). Material: CD4+ T cells from blood, cultured in vitro. The CDR3 DNA reads TGTGCCAGCCAGGGGCCCACCTATAATTCACCCCTCCACTTT. Its protein is CASQGPTYNSPLHF. Full variable domain (rest looked up from reference TRBV19 and TRBJ1-6): DGGITQSPKYLFRKEGQNVTLSCEQNLNHDAMYWYRQDPGQGLRLIYYSQIVNDFQKGDIAEGYSVSREKKESFPLTVTSAQKNPTAFYLCASQGPTYNSPLHFGNGTRLTVT.